This passage covers 19 T cell receptor beta chains from one sample sequenced in a study of shared clonotypes between healthy human individuals (dated by TCRdb to the early 2020s). Libraries were made using the immunoSEQ multiplex PCR assay. In TCRdb, the immuneACCESS table is reduced to in-frame sequences with V and J assigned. These tables do not hold every clone; where another copy was compared, an unresolved V gene accounts for under half, and the others remain unexplained. The sample includes about 2.1 million clones, with about 94% observed a single time. The ten largest make up approximately 1.7% of the sample. CD8 naive samples consisted of CD45RO-negative cells that were positively selected for CCR7, yielding a CD45RA+CCR7+ population without TemRA cells. Sample: naive CD8+ T cells from PBMCs. What this sample's cell subset or site label stands for: CD45RA+CCR7+. Receptor source: a man aged 18 to 29 in good health. Some clones in this sample may be carry-over from other donors' samples.

This clone was counted a few times. V and J are TRBV10-3 and TRBJ1-1; D is perhaps TRBD1 (5 bases). V lost 7 bases and J 3 bases, leaving 9 bases between the germline ends. CDR1 is ENHRY and CDR2 is SYGVKD in the germline V gene. This CDR3 is 12 amino acids long. The CDR3 sequence: CAINGHYTEAFF. The CDR3 DNA sequence: TGTGCCATCAACGGACACTACACTGAAGCTTTCTTT.

The chain carries TRBV10-3 and TRBJ2-3; the match to TRBD2 covers 10 bases. The CDR3 contains 15 residues. The junction had 5 bases not matched to a gene; V was cut back by 4 bases and J by 4 bases. Germline V CDR1 and CDR2: ENHRY, SYGVKD. The CDR3 is CAISATSGNADTQYF. CDR3 coding DNA: TGTGCCATCAGTGCCACTAGCGGGAACGCAGATACGCAGTATTTT.

The chain carries TRBV29-1 and TRBJ2-5, with a tentative D call TRBD2 (6 bases). There are 15 residues in the CDR3. The germline CDR1 and CDR2 sequences are SQVTM and ANQGSEA. V dropped 3 bases and J dropped 3 bases, with 17 bases sitting between them. The CDR3 spells CSVEPSSVQKETQYF. The CDR3 DNA follows: TGCAGCGTTGAGCCTTCTAGCGTTCAGAAAGAGACCCAGTACTTC.

This sequence joins TRBV21-1 and TRBJ2-7; TRBD1, the D gene given by the table, was not confirmed from the DNA. TRBV21-1 constitutes a pseudogene. The CDR3 covers 17 residues. In nucleotides, the CDR3 is TGTGCCAGCAGCAAAGCGCTATACAGGTCGCTTTCCTACGAGCAGTACTTC. Translated: CASSKALYRSLSYEQYF.

V is TRBV27 and J is TRBJ2-3; no clear D gene. There are 13 residues in the CDR3. Looked up from germline, CDR1 is MNHEY and CDR2 is SMNVEV (reference sequence). The V gene lost 2 bases and the J gene lost 4 bases, with 7 bases spanning the gap. For the CDR3, the DNA is TGTGCCAGCAGTTTAGTTCCCCCAGATACGCAGTATTTT. It codes for CASSLVPPDTQYF.

V is TRBV27 and J is TRBJ2-1; D tentatively reads TRBD1 or TRBD2 (5 bases each). The CDR3 is 14 amino acids. The germline CDR1 and CDR2 sequences are MNHEY and SMNVEV (reference sequence). V lost 2 bases and J lost 7, with 12 bases in between. CDR3 in amino acids: CASSLRDAQNEQFF. The DNA of the CDR3 is TGTGCCAGCAGTTTAAGGGACGCTCAAAATGAGCAGTTCTTC.

This clone was counted a few times. V gene TRBV6-6 combines with J gene TRBJ1-1; possibly TRBD1 for D (6 bases). The CDR3 loop spans 11 amino acids. Per germline, CDR1 MNHNY and CDR2 SVGAGI (reference sequence). Trimming shortened V by 6 bases and J by 10 bases, and 12 bases separated the two germline ends. CDR3 coding DNA: TGTGCCAGCAGCCTCACGGGGGCAGCTTTCTTT. Amino acids: CASSLTGAAFF.

The chain combines TRBV15 with TRBJ2-7; 7 bases are shared with TRBD1. Per germline, CDR1 LNHNV and CDR2 YYDKDF (reference sequence). With V trimmed by 3 bases and J by 5 bases, 4 bases remained unmatched. The CDR3 contains 13 residues. CDR3 bases: TGTGCCACCAGCAGTAGGGGACAGAACGAGCAGTACTTC. Translation gives CATSSRGQNEQYF.

The V and J genes are TRBV7-9 and TRBJ2-6; weak D call: TRBD1 (5 bases). CDR1 and CDR2 (germline): SEHNR, FQNEAQ (reference sequence). The CDR3 length is 15 residues. The V end was cut by 8 bases, the J end by 0 bases, with 11 bases between. The DNA of the CDR3 is TGTGCCAGCCCGGACACTTTCTCTGGGGCCAACGTCCTGACTTTC. It codes for CASPDTFSGANVLTF.

This sequence joins TRBV27 and TRBJ1-2; 10 bases fit TRBD1. J was trimmed by 4 bases and V by 5 bases; bases with no gene match: 7. This CDR3 is 15 amino acids long. The germline gives CDR1 MNHEY, CDR2 SMNVEV (reference sequence). As DNA, the CDR3 is TGTGCCAGCAGTCCCCCGGGACAGGGGTTCTATGGCTACACCTTC. It codes for CASSPPGQGFYGYTF.

The chain is built from TRBV7-9 and TRBJ1-5; D not certain. V was trimmed by 6 bases and J by 7 bases, leaving 16 bases between them. The CDR3 spans 14 residues. Germline lookup yields CDR1 SEHNR and CDR2 FQNEAQ (reference sequence). This CDR3 reads CASSSDTLGQPQHF. The CDR3 region has the DNA TGTGCCAGCAGTTCTGACACCCTAGGGCAGCCCCAGCATTTT.

CDR3 loop: CASSFDTSGPTGELFF. The CDR3, as DNA: TGCGCCAGCAGCTTTGACACTAGCGGCCCCACCGGGGAGCTGTTTTTT. The chain employs TRBV5-1 and TRBJ2-2; the match to TRBD2 covers 8 bases. Germline assignment: CDR1 SGHRS and CDR2 YFSETQ. V lost 2 bases to trimming and J lost 4 bases; unmatched junction nucleotides: 7. The CDR3 is made up of 16 amino acids.

The chain combines TRBV27 with TRBJ2-1; D is possibly TRBD2 (6 bases). CDR1 is MNHEY and CDR2 is SMNVEV in the germline V gene (reference sequence). This CDR3 is 15 amino acids long. V was trimmed by 6 bases and J by 5 bases, leaving 17 bases between them. This CDR3 is CASSQRTNFHNEQFF. As DNA, the CDR3 is TGTGCCAGCAGCCAAAGGACTAACTTCCACAATGAGCAGTTCTTC.

As concerns this clone: Distinct nucleotide sequences in the sample also encode this CDR3. The chain joins TRBV7-9 to TRBJ2-1; 8 nucleotides agree with TRBD2. Germline values: CDR1 SEHNR, CDR2 FQNEAQ (reference sequence). Trimming removed 4 bases from V and 4 bases from J; junction bases left unmatched: 3. The CDR3 runs to 14 residues. The CDR3 loop reads CASSSSGGYNEQFF. In nucleotides, the CDR3 is TGTGCCAGCAGCTCGAGCGGGGGATACAATGAGCAGTTCTTC.

Note on this clone: The sample has other DNA sequences that encode this CDR3 too. The chain joins TRBV27 to TRBJ2-3, with 7 bases aligning to TRBD1. Germline assignment: CDR1 MNHEY and CDR2 SMNVEV (reference sequence). The CDR3 has 12 residues. V lost 6 bases, J lost 3 bases, and 0 bases stayed unmatched. CDR3 sequence reads: CASRTGTDTQYF. Written as DNA, the CDR3 is TGTGCCAGCAGGACAGGGACAGATACGCAGTATTTT.

The chain has TRBV7-3 and TRBJ2-1; D is perhaps TRBD1 (5 bases). V gave up 6 bases and J gave up 5 bases, with 17 bases separating them. The CDR3 has 15 residues. Per the germline V gene, CDR1 is SGHTA and CDR2 is FQGTGA. The CDR3 protein is CASSYGQGSNNEQFF. For the CDR3, the DNA is TGTGCCAGCAGTTACGGGCAGGGATCTAACAATGAGCAGTTCTTC.

The V and J genes are TRBV10-1 and TRBJ2-1; 8 bases line up with TRBD2. This CDR3 contains 15 residues. The V gene end was trimmed by 3 bases and the J gene end by 6 bases; junction bases not matched to a gene: 7. Germline CDR1 reads WNHNN; CDR2 reads SYGVQD (reference sequence). CDR3 sequence (DNA): TGCGCCAGCAGTGATGATCGGGAGGGGATCAATGAGCAGTTCTTC. Translated: CASSDDREGINEQFF.

CDR3 amino acids: CASSLDPSSGNTIYF. In DNA form, the CDR3 reads TGTGCCAGCAGCTTGGATCCCTCCTCTGGAAACACCATATATTTT. This chain links TRBV5-5 with TRBJ1-3; D is ambiguous. The CDR3 extends over 15 amino acids. Per germline, CDR1 SGHKS and CDR2 YYEKEE (reference sequence). V gave up 0 bases and J gave up 0 bases, with 7 bases separating them. Full variable domain (rest looked up from reference TRBV5-5 and TRBJ1-3): DAGVTQSPTHLIKTRGQQVTLRCSPISGHKSVSWYQQVLGQGPQFIFQYYEKEERGRGNFPDRFSARQFPNYSSELNVNALLLGDSALYLCASSLDPSSGNTIYFGEGSWLTVV.

The rearrangement uses TRBV4-1 and TRBJ2-7; TRBD2 matches 9 bases. Trimming at V came to 4 bases and at J to 2 bases, leaving 6 bases not matched to a gene. Germline assignment: CDR1 MGHRA and CDR2 YSYEKL. The CDR3 sequence is 15 residues long. The CDR3 bases are TGCGCCAGCAGCCCGAGGACTAGCGCAACCTACGAGCAGTACTTC. Amino acid sequence: CASSPRTSATYEQYF.